A single sample gave rise to the 6 T cell receptor beta chains below, sequenced in a study of blood T cell repertoires in COVID-19. Profiled with immunoSEQ multiplex PCR; TCRdb holds only in-frame clones, not every one. Altogether around 200,000 clones are present, roughly 85% being singletons, with the ten largest covering roughly a sixth. The sequencing input was PBMCs or T cells enriched from blood (not recorded which). These receptors all stem from a man aged 35 to 55 who had recovered from COVID-19.

This chain joins TRBV12-3 or TRBV12-4 and TRBJ2-1; tentatively, D is TRBD2 (6 bases). Deletions cut 10 bases from V and 5 bases from J, with 15 bases between. The CDR3 contains 13 residues. The DNA of the CDR3 is TGTGCCATACTAAAGGAGGGAGACAATGAGCAGTTCTTC. Translation: CAILKEGDNEQFF.

The chain uses TRBV10-3 and TRBJ1-5; a possible D gene is TRBD1 (6 bases). CDR3 length equals 14 residues. Trimming stripped 8 bases from V and 1 base from J, with 12 bases between. Germline CDR1 is ENHRY and CDR2 is SYGVKD. The CDR3 coding sequence is TGTGCCATCGGGACACAAACCAGCAATCAGCCCCAGCATTTT. Amino acid sequence: CAIGTQTSNQPQHF.

The chain employs TRBV9 and TRBJ2-3; weak D call: TRBD2 (6 bases). V lost 0 bases to trimming and J lost 2 bases, with 7 bases between them. Germline assignment: CDR1 SGDLS and CDR2 YYNGEE. The CDR3 loop spans 14 amino acids. The CDR3 sequence: CASSVGTNTDTQYF. The CDR3 nucleotides read TGTGCCAGCAGCGTAGGGACTAACACAGATACGCAGTATTTT. Full variable domain (remainder filled in from reference TRBV9 and TRBJ2-3): DSGVTQTPKHLITATGQRVTLRCSPRSGDLSVYWYQQSLDQGLQFLIQYYNGEERAKGNILERFSAQQFPDLHSELNLSSLELGDSALYFCASSVGTNTDTQYFGPGTRLTVL.

This clone has only one observation. The rearrangement joins TRBV5-4 to TRBJ1-1; D is unresolved. With 4 bases removed from V and 0 bases from J, the gap between germline ends came to 13 bases. Looked up from germline, CDR1 is SGHNT and CDR2 is YYREEE (reference sequence). The CDR3 totals 15 residues. CDR3 DNA sequence: TGTGCCAGCAGCCTCGGGGTCGGGGTGAACACTGAAGCTTTCTTT. Protein: CASSLGVGVNTEAFF. Using reference TRBV5-4 and TRBJ1-1 for the parts outside the CDR3, the full variable domain is ETGVTQSPTHLIKTRGQQVTLRCSSQSGHNTVSWYQQALGQGPQFIFQYYREEENGRGNFPPRFSGLQFPNYSSELNVNALELDDSALYLCASSLGVGVNTEAFFGQGTRLTVV.

This clone has more than one count but fewer than ten. This chain joins TRBV12-3 or TRBV12-4 and TRBJ2-3; D is uncertain. The CDR3 totals 12 residues. V shed 7 bases and J shed 0 bases, with 5 bases lying between them. The CDR3 loop is CASKESTDTQYF. The CDR3 DNA follows: TGTGCCAGCAAGGAGAGCACAGATACGCAGTATTTT.

This chain links TRBV7-2 with TRBJ2-7; 10 nucleotides match TRBD2. This CDR3 comprises 15 residues. The ends lost 5 bases at V and 1 base at J; junction bases unmatched: 5. Germline loops: CDR1 SGHTA, CDR2 FQGNSA. Written as DNA, the CDR3 is TGTGCCAGCAGCCGGGCTAGCGGGAGTTCCTACGAGCAGTACTTC. The encoded protein is CASSRASGSSYEQYF.